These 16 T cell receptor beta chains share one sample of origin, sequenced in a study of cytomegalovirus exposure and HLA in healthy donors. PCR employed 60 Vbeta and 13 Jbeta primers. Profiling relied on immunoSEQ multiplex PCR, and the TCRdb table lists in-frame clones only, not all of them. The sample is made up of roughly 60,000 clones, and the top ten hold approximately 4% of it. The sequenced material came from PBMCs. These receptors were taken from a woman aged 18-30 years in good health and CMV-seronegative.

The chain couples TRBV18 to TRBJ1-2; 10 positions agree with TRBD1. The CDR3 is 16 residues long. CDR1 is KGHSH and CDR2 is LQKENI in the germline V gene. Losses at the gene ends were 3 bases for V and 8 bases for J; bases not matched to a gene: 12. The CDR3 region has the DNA TGTGCCAGCTCACCCTACCTAACCGGACAGGGGGGAGGCTACACCTTC. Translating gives CASSPYLTGQGGGYTF.

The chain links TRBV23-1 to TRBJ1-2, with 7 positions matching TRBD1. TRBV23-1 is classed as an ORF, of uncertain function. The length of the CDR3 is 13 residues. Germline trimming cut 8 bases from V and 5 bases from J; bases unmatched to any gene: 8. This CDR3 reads CASLLQQGYGYTF. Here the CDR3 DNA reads TGCGCCAGCCTACTCCAACAGGGGTATGGCTACACCTTC.

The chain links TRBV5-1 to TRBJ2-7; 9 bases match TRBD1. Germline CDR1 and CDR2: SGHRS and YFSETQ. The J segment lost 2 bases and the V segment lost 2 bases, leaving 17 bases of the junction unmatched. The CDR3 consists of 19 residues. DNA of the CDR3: TGCGCCAGCAGCTTACACAAATACGGGACAGGGAAGAGGACCTACGAGCAGTACTTC. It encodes CASSLHKYGTGKRTYEQYF. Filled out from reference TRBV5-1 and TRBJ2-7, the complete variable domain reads KAGVTQTPRYLIKTRGQQVTLSCSPISGHRSVSWYQQTPGQGLQFLFEYFSETQRNKGNFPGRFSGRQFSNSRSEMNVSTLELGDSALYLCASSLHKYGTGKRTYEQYFGPGTRLTVT.

DNA of the CDR3: TGTGCCAGCAGAGGTGGTTGGGGGGAAGGTGAGCAGTTCTTC. Its protein product is CASRGGWGEGEQFF. V gene TRBV5-5 combines with J gene TRBJ2-1; a possible D gene is TRBD2 (6 bases). Trimming cost V 5 bases and J 9 bases, with 18 bases left between them. The germline V gene encodes CDR1 SGHKS and CDR2 YYEKEE (reference sequence). The CDR3 loop spans 14 amino acids.

CDR3 nucleotides: TGTGCCAGTAGTACGGGACAGAACTATGGCTACACCTTC. Amino acid sequence: CASSTGQNYGYTF. This sequence joins TRBV19 and TRBJ1-2, with 7 bases lining up with TRBD1. The junction had 1 base not matched to a gene; V was cut back by 4 bases and J by 2 bases. This CDR3 spans 13 amino acids. Germline V gene data show CDR1 as LNHDA and CDR2 as SQIVND (reference sequence).

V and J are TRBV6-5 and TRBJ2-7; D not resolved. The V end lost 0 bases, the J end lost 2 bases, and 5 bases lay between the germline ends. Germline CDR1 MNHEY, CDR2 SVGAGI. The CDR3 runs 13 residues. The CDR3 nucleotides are TGTGCCAGCAGTTACTCAGTAGCCTACGAGCAGTACTTC. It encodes CASSYSVAYEQYF.

Here the CDR3 reads CATSDDRVTGELFF. The CDR3 coding sequence is TGTGCCACCAGCGATGACAGGGTAACGGGGGAGCTGTTTTTT. The chain carries TRBV15 and TRBJ2-2, with 7 positions matching TRBD1. The junction had 8 bases not matched to a gene; V was cut back by 5 bases and J by 8 bases. The CDR3 sequence is 14 residues long. Germline V gene sequence: CDR1 LNHNV, CDR2 YYDKDF (reference sequence). The full variable domain, rest sourced from reference TRBV15 and TRBJ2-2, is DAMVIQNPRYQVTQFGKPVTLSCSQTLNHNVMYWYQQKSSQAPKLLFHYYDKDFNNEADTPDNFQSRRPNTSFCFLDIRSPGLGDTAMYLCATSDDRVTGELFFGEGSRLTVL.

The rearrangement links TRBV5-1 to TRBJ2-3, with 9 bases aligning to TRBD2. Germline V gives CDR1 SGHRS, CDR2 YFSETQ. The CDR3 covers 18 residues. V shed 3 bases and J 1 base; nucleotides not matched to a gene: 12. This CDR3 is CASSWRAGGPSGTDTQYF. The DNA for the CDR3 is TGCGCCAGCAGCTGGCGAGCGGGGGGCCCATCAGGCACAGATACGCAGTATTTT.

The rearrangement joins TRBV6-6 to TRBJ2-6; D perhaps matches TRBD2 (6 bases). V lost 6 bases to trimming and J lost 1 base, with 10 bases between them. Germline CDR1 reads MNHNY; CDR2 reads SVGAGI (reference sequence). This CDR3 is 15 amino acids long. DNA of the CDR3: TGTGCCAGCAGCCCGGGAGAATCTGGGGCCAACGTCCTGACTTTC. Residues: CASSPGESGANVLTF.

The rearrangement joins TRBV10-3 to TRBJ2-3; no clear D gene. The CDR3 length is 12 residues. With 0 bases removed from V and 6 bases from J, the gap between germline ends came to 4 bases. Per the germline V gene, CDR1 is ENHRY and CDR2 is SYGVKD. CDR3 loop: CAISESHDTQYF. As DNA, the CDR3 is TGTGCCATCAGTGAGTCCCATGATACGCAGTATTTT.

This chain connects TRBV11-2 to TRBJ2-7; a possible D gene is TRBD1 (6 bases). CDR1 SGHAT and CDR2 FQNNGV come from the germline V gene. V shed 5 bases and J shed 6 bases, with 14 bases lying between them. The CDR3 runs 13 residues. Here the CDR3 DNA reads TGTGCCAGCAGCGTGACAGGACTGATCGAGCAGTACTTC. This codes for CASSVTGLIEQYF. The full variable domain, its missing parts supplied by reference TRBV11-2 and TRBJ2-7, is EAGVAQSPRYKIIEKRQSVAFWCNPISGHATLYWYQQILGQGPKLLIQFQNNGVVDDSQLPKDRFSAERLKGVDSTLKIQPAKLEDSAVYLCASSVTGLIEQYFGPGTRLTVT.

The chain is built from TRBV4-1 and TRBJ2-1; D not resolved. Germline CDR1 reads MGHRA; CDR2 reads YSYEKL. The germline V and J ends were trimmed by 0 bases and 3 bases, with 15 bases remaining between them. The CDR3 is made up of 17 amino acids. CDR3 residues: CASSQDGRLYSYNEQFF. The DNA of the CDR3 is TGCGCCAGCAGCCAAGACGGCAGGCTCTACAGCTACAATGAGCAGTTCTTC.

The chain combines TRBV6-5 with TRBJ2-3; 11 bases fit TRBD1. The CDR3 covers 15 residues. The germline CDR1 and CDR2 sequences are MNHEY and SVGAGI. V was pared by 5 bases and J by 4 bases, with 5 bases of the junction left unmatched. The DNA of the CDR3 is TGTGCCAGCAGTCGCCGGGACAGGGGGGCAGATACGCAGTATTTT. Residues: CASSRRDRGADTQYF.

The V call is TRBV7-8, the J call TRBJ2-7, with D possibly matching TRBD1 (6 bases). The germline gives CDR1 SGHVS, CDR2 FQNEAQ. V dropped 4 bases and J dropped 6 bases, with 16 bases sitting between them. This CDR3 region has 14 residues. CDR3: CASSSTTGSPEQYF. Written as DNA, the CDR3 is TGTGCCAGCAGCTCGACTACAGGGTCCCCCGAGCAGTACTTC. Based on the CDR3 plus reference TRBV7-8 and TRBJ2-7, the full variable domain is GAGVSQSPRYKVAKRGQDVALRCDPISGHVSLFWYQQALGQGPEFLTYFQNEAQLDKSGLPSDRFFAERPEGSVSTLKIQRTQQEDSAVYLCASSSTTGSPEQYFGPGTRLTVT.

CDR3 DNA sequence: TGTGCCAGCAGCTCCGACACCTACGAGCAGTACTTC. It translates to CASSSDTYEQYF. V and J are TRBV5-5 and TRBJ2-7; no reliable D call. CDR3 length: 12 residues. Germline CDR1 is SGHKS and CDR2 is YYEKEE (reference sequence). V was cut by 3 bases and J by 2 bases, with 6 bases left in between.

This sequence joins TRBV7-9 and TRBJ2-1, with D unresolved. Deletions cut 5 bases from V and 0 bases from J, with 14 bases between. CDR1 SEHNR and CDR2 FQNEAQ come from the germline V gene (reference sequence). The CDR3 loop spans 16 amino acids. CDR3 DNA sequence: TGTGCCAGCAGCACCCGACTGGCTAGCTCCTACAATGAGCAGTTCTTC. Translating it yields CASSTRLASSYNEQFF.